The rows below give T cell receptor beta chains drawn from one sample of a study of OX40 agonist ivuxolimab in advanced cancers. Repertoires were generated with immunoSEQ multiplex PCR, while TCRdb's copy carries only in-frame clones and drops some. Of roughly 30,000 clones listed, approximately 84% are singletons. The sample here was CD4+ or CD8+ T cells sorted from blood, taken in a trial of the OX40 agonist ivuxolimab. All receptors derive from an adult with an advanced solid tumor such as melanoma, head and neck, liver or kidney cancer. Each CDR3 is given with its conserved first and last residue. The D gene is left open where the match is weak. Rows give clone size only sometimes, using once, few, many, or a class for an expanded clone.

clone_size	v_call	d_call	j_call	cdr3_nt	cdr3_aa
once	TRBV7-9	NA	TRBJ2-7	TGTGCCAGCAGCTCGTACTACGAGCAGTACTTC	CASSSYYEQYF
NA	TRBV19	NA	TRBJ2-3	TGTGCCAGTAGTCCCTTCCCCTGGGGTCAGCCTAAGGAGGGGATGAGCACAGATACGCAGTATTTT	CASSPFPWGQPKEGMSTDTQYF
NA	TRBV13	NA	TRBJ1-2	TGTGCCAGCAGCTTCGTACAGGGCCAAGCTAACTATGGCTACACCTTC	CASSFVQGQANYGYTF
NA	TRBV7-8	TRBD2	TRBJ2-1	TGTGCCAGCAGCATAGCGGGAGTGTCTTACAATGAGCAGTTCTTC	CASSIAGVSYNEQFF
NA	TRBV7-9	TRBD2	TRBJ2-1	TGTGCCAGCAGCCCCCTGACTAGCGGCTACAATGAGCAGTTCTTC	CASSPLTSGYNEQFF
NA	TRBV15	TRBD2	TRBJ2-3	TGTGCCACCAGCAGCGGGAGGGCCCCCGCAGATACGCAGTATTTT	CATSSGRAPADTQYF
NA	TRBV7-3	NA	TRBJ1-2	TGTGCCAGCAGCCCGGACGGAAACTATGGCTACACCTTC	CASSPDGNYGYTF
NA	TRBV6-1	NA	TRBJ2-1	TGTGCCAGCAGTGATTTTGGTTGGAATTCCTACAATGAGCAGTTCTTC	CASSDFGWNSYNEQFF
NA	TRBV7-3	NA	TRBJ2-7	TGTGCCAGCAGCCGGACACTGGGCTACGAGCAGTACTTC	CASSRTLGYEQYF
few	TRBV9	TRBD1	TRBJ2-1	TGTGCCAGCAGCGTAGGGGACAGTTCCAATGAGCAGTTCTTC	CASSVGDSSNEQFF
NA	TRBV5-1	NA	TRBJ1-5	TGCGCCACCTCAATCAGCCCCCAGCATTTT	CATSISPQHF
NA	TRBV5-4	NA	TRBJ1-1	TGTGCCAGCAGCCGAGAGACGGTGAACACTGAAGCTTTCTTT	CASSRETVNTEAFF
NA	TRBV19	NA	TRBJ2-5	TGTGCCAGTAGTCCTCCCCCGGGACAAGAGCAAGAGACCCAGTACTTC	CASSPPPGQEQETQYF
NA	TRBV5-5	TRBD2	TRBJ2-7	TGTGCCAGCAGCTTGGCTCGGCTAGCGGGAGGCTACGAGCAGTACTTC	CASSLARLAGGYEQYF
few	TRBV13	NA	TRBJ2-2	TGTGCCAGCAGCTTCGCCCAGGAAACCGGGGAGCTGTTTTTT	CASSFAQETGELFF
NA	TRBV15	NA	TRBJ1-4	TGTGCCACCAGCAGACCCGCAACTAATGAAAAACTGTTTTTT	CATSRPATNEKLFF
NA	TRBV6-5	NA	TRBJ1-1	TGTGCCAGCAGCCCAGTAGACGCTGGGGGGAGAGCTTTCTTT	CASSPVDAGGRAFF
NA	TRBV28	TRBD2	TRBJ2-7	TGTGCCAGCAGTTTAGGTGGGAGGGCCTACGAGCAGTACTTC	CASSLGGRAYEQYF
NA	TRBV9	NA	TRBJ2-5	TGTGCCAGCAGCGGTCGGCAGGGCACCCAAGAGACCCAGTACTTC	CASSGRQGTQETQYF
NA	TRBV15	TRBD1	TRBJ2-4	TGTGCCACCAGCAGAGAAAGGACAGGGCCATTAGCCAAAAACATTCAGTACTTC	CATSRERTGPLAKNIQYF
NA	TRBV9	TRBD2	TRBJ2-7	TGTGCCAGCAGCGAGACTAGCGGGACCACGTACGAGCAGTACTTC	CASSETSGTTYEQYF
NA	TRBV2	NA	TRBJ1-5	TGTGCCAGCAGTGAAGGGGGTACCAATCAGCCCCAGCATTTT	CASSEGGTNQPQHF
NA	TRBV2	TRBD2	TRBJ2-7	TGTGCCAGGAGGGGGGGACTAGCGGACGAGCAGTACTTC	CARRGGLADEQYF
NA	TRBV7-9	NA	TRBJ2-7	TGTGCCAGCAGCGATAGGGGACGAGGAGGGACCTACGAGCAGTACTTC	CASSDRGRGGTYEQYF
NA	TRBV28	TRBD1	TRBJ2-7	TGTGCCAGCAGTTTGGGGCCCCCGGACAGGGCGGATGGCTACGAGCAGTACTTC	CASSLGPPDRADGYEQYF
few	TRBV19	NA	TRBJ2-5	TGTGCCAGTAGTATACAAACGCAGGGAAGCGAGACCCAGTACTTC	CASSIQTQGSETQYF
NA	TRBV29-1	TRBD1	TRBJ1-2	TGCAGCGTTGCCGGACAGGGAGGTTCGGACTATGGCTACACCTTC	CSVAGQGGSDYGYTF
NA	TRBV7-6	TRBD2	TRBJ2-1	TGTGCCAGCAGTTTCTTGGGGACTAGCGGTTACAATGAGCAGTTCTTC	CASSFLGTSGYNEQFF
NA	TRBV18	TRBD2	TRBJ2-7	TGTGCCAGCTCACCAACGGAGCGGGGTTACGAGCAGTACTTC	CASSPTERGYEQYF
NA	TRBV7-9	NA	TRBJ2-2	TGTGCCGCCGAGCGGACAAGCGCGAACACCGGGGAGCTGTTTTTT	CAAERTSANTGELFF
NA	TRBV30	TRBD1	TRBJ1-1	TGTGCTGGGGGGATGGACAGGGTGTGTGCCGCTGAAGCTTTCTTT	CAGGMDRVCAAEAFF
NA	TRBV5-1	NA	TRBJ2-2	TGCGCCAGCAGCTTGTACACCGGGGAGCTGTTTTTT	CASSLYTGELFF
NA	TRBV9	NA	TRBJ2-3	TGTGCCAGCAGCGTAGCCTCTCACACAGATACGCAGTATTTT	CASSVASHTDTQYF
NA	TRBV7-8	NA	TRBJ2-7	TGTGCCAGCAGCTTAGAAGACTACGAGCAGTACTTC	CASSLEDYEQYF
NA	TRBV7-6	TRBD1	TRBJ2-7	TGTGCCAGCAGTTCACCAGGGGGCCACGAGCAGTACTTC	CASSSPGGHEQYF
NA	TRBV2	TRBD2	TRBJ2-2	TGTGCCAGCAGAGAAAGGACTAGCGGAAAGAACACCGGGGAGCTGTTTTTT	CASRERTSGKNTGELFF
NA	TRBV7-2	NA	TRBJ2-2	TGTGCCAGCAGCTTCCTGACGGACACCGGGGAGCTGTTTTTT	CASSFLTDTGELFF
NA	TRBV27	TRBD2	TRBJ2-5	TGTGCCAGCAGGCCTTTAGCGGGAGAGGGGTGGGAGACCCAGTACTTC	CASRPLAGEGWETQYF
NA	TRBV7-2	TRBD2	TRBJ2-2	TGTGCCAGCAGCGGGCTAGCGGGTAACGGGGAGCTGTTTTTT	CASSGLAGNGELFF
NA	TRBV4-1	TRBD1	TRBJ1-1	TGCGCCAGCAGCCAAGAACCCCCCTTTAGGACAGGGATCACTGAAGCTTTCTTT	CASSQEPPFRTGITEAFF
NA	TRBV28	TRBD1	TRBJ1-5	TGTGCCAGCAGTTTAAACAGGGGAGGACCTGGGCAGCCCCAGCATTTT	CASSLNRGGPGQPQHF
once	TRBV7-8	NA	TRBJ2-1	TGTGCCAGCAGCCACCTTGGAGCCCCTGAGCAGTTCTTC	CASSHLGAPEQFF
NA	TRBV9	NA	TRBJ2-7	TGTGCCAGCAGCACTTCTCGTGGATCCTACGAGCAGTACTTC	CASSTSRGSYEQYF
NA	TRBV7-8	NA	TRBJ2-7	TGTGCCAGCAGCTTAGCTAATTGGGAGCAGTACTTC	CASSLANWEQYF
NA	TRBV19	NA	TRBJ2-1	TGTGCCAGTAGTATGAAGGAGGGCCGGGGAAATGAGCAGTTCTTC	CASSMKEGRGNEQFF
NA	TRBV5-1	TRBD1	TRBJ2-7	TGCGCCAGCAGCTTACCGGACAGGGACTTGGAGCAGTACTTC	CASSLPDRDLEQYF
NA	TRBV19	TRBD1	TRBJ2-1	TGTGCCAGTAAAGACAGGGAACGACTCCCGGGCGAGCAGTTCTTC	CASKDRERLPGEQFF
NA	TRBV27	NA	TRBJ2-7	TGTGCCAGCAGTGACAGATGGCAGTACGAGCAGTACTTC	CASSDRWQYEQYF
once	TRBV27	TRBD2	TRBJ2-1	TGTGCCAGCAGTCAACTAGCGGAGAACTACAATGAGCAGTTCTTC	CASSQLAENYNEQFF
once	TRBV4-3	TRBD2	TRBJ2-5	TGCGCCAGCAGCCGAAAAGGGACTAGCGGGTGGCCCGGTGAGACCCAGTACTTC	CASSRKGTSGWPGETQYF
NA	TRBV7-9	NA	TRBJ2-7	TGTGCCAGCAGCCACCGGGACGGAGCCTACGAGCAGTACTTC	CASSHRDGAYEQYF
NA	TRBV21-1	NA	TRBJ1-1	TGTGCCAGCAGCACCGACAAGGAAATGAACACTGAAGCTTTCTTT	CASSTDKEMNTEAFF
NA	TRBV7-8	NA	TRBJ1-1	TGTGCCAGCAGCCCGGAGGCCAATTCGGTACAGGGAGACACTGAAGCTTTCTTT	CASSPEANSVQGDTEAFF
NA	TRBV5-6	NA	TRBJ1-4	TGTGCCAGCAGTTTCGGGGCTAATGAAAAACTGTTTTTT	CASSFGANEKLFF
NA	TRBV6-5	NA	TRBJ1-3	TGTGCCAGCAGTTTACAGGCTCCGCACTCTGGAAACACCATATATTTT	CASSLQAPHSGNTIYF
NA	TRBV29-1	NA	TRBJ1-1	TGCAGCGTGTACCTCGGGACAAGCGTAACTTTCTTT	CSVYLGTSVTFF